Following are 21 T cell receptor beta chains from one sample sequenced in a study of blood T cell repertoires in COVID-19. The assay was immunoSEQ multiplex PCR, and TCRdb's table has in-frame clones only and misses some. This repertoire shows 130,000 or so clones, around 89% found once; its top ten account for roughly 2.2%. Sequencing was done on a sample of peripheral blood. These receptors came from an older man with active COVID-19.

This clone has just one count. The chain's CDR3 is CATSGTGTGNTEAFF. The CDR3 DNA reads as TGTGCCACCAGTGGTACCGGGACAGGGAACACTGAAGCTTTCTTT. V gene TRBV24-1 combines with J gene TRBJ1-1; 8 nucleotides match TRBD1. The junction had 5 bases not matched to a gene; V was cut back by 5 bases and J by 1 base. The CDR3 contains 15 residues. Germline lookup yields CDR1 KGHDR and CDR2 SFDVKD.

The V and J genes are TRBV29-1 and TRBJ2-7, with a weak D call TRBD1 (6 bases). V lost 0 bases and J 0 bases, leaving 12 bases between the germline ends. CDR3 size: 15 residues. Per germline, CDR1 SQVTM and CDR2 ANQGSEA. This CDR3 is CSVEDVGRGSYEQYF. CDR3 coding DNA: TGCAGCGTTGAAGATGTTGGCAGGGGCTCCTACGAGCAGTACTTC.

The chain is built from TRBV7-9 and TRBJ2-7; D may be TRBD1 (5 bases). V lost 3 bases and J 3 bases, leaving 12 bases between the germline ends. Germline V gives CDR1 SEHNR, CDR2 FQNEAQ (reference sequence). The CDR3 is 14 residues long. For the CDR3, the DNA is TGTGCCAGCAGCTTCTCGTCAGGGCGCTACGAGCAGTACTTC. This sequence encodes CASSFSSGRYEQYF.

There are a few counts of this clone. The gene calls are TRBV30 and TRBJ1-2; 7 bases are a match to TRBD1. This CDR3 spans 13 amino acids. After removal of 5 bases from V and 5 bases from J, the junction contained 8 bases not matched to a gene. CDR1 and CDR2 (germline): GTSNPN, SVGIG (reference sequence). DNA of the CDR3: TGTGCCTGGGACAGGGCGAACTATTATGGCTACACCTTC. Residues: CAWDRANYYGYTF.

The CDR3 nucleotides are TGTGCCTGGAGCGTCGGGAGCACAGATACGCAGTATTTT. Translating it yields CAWSVGSTDTQYF. The chain employs TRBV30 and TRBJ2-3; D is ambiguous. In germline, CDR1 is GTSNPN, CDR2 SVGIG (reference sequence). V was cut by 3 bases and J by 0 bases, with 7 bases left in between. CDR3 size: 13 residues.

The chain recombines TRBV27 with TRBJ1-6; the match to TRBD1 covers 10 bases. J gave up 9 bases and V 2 bases, and 1 base lay outside the gene matches. Germline V lookup: CDR1 MNHEY, CDR2 SMNVEV (reference sequence). This CDR3 has 14 residues. In DNA, the CDR3 is TGTGCCAGCAGTTTAGACAGGGGGCTTTCACCCCTCCACTTT. It codes for CASSLDRGLSPLHF.

The V and J genes are TRBV2 and TRBJ1-1; D call uncertain. CDR3 size: 17 residues. V lost 2 bases and J 2 bases, leaving 18 bases between the germline ends. Germline assignment: CDR1 SNHLY and CDR2 FYNNEI. This CDR3 reads CASSERQRRVGNTEAFF. The CDR3 DNA follows: TGTGCCAGCAGTGAAAGGCAGCGGCGGGTGGGAAACACTGAAGCTTTCTTT. Full variable domain (rest looked up from reference TRBV2 and TRBJ1-1): EPEVTQTPSHQVTQMGQEVILRCVPISNHLYFYWYRQILGQKVEFLVSFYNNEISEKSEIFDDQFSVERPDGSNFTLKIRSTKLEDSAMYFCASSERQRRVGNTEAFFGQGTRLTVV.

The chain joins TRBV29-1 to TRBJ1-1; tentatively, D is TRBD1 (6 bases). Germline loops: CDR1 SQVTM, CDR2 ANQGSEA. Trimming removed 7 bases at V and 6 bases at J, with 9 bases between. The CDR3 has 10 residues. The CDR3 loop is CSAWTAEAFF. Here the CDR3 DNA reads TGCAGCGCCTGGACAGCTGAAGCTTTCTTT. Full variable domain (outside the CDR3, taken from reference TRBV29-1 and TRBJ1-1): SAVISQKPSRDICQRGTSLTIQCQVDSQVTMMFWYRQQPGQSLTLIATANQGSEATYESGFVIDKFPISRPNLTFSTLTVSNMSPEDSSIYLCSAWTAEAFFGQGTRLTVV.

The V and J genes are TRBV19 and TRBJ2-2; D may be TRBD1 (7 bases). The CDR3 consists of 15 residues. V gave up 5 bases and J gave up 3 bases, with 13 bases separating them. In germline, CDR1 is LNHDA, CDR2 SQIVND (reference sequence). This chain's CDR3 is CASSVGGGHTGELFF. CDR3 in DNA: TGTGCCAGTAGTGTCGGAGGGGGCCACACCGGGGAGCTGTTTTTT.

V is TRBV24-1 and J is TRBJ2-2; tentatively, D is TRBD1 (6 bases). The CDR3 loop spans 15 amino acids. Per germline, CDR1 KGHDR and CDR2 SFDVKD. With 3 bases removed from V and 6 bases from J, the gap between germline ends came to 13 bases. The CDR3 here is CATSDPTGSAGELFF. CDR3 sequence (DNA): TGTGCCACCAGTGATCCAACAGGGAGCGCCGGGGAGCTGTTTTTT.

The genes are TRBV5-1 and TRBJ2-3; 15 bases are shared with TRBD2. Germline CDR1 SGHRS, CDR2 YFSETQ. V shed 4 bases, J shed 3 bases, and the junction held 6 bases outside the gene matches. The CDR3 covers 17 residues. The DNA for the CDR3 is TGCGCCAGCAGCCCCCCGGGACTAGCGGGAGGTACAGATACGCAGTATTTT. Translated: CASSPPGLAGGTDTQYF.

Comments on this clone: This same CDR3 is encoded by further DNA sequences in the sample. The CDR3 DNA reads TGTGCCAGCAGCCAGGCGGGACAGAGCAATCAGCCCCAGCATTTT. As protein: CASSQAGQSNQPQHF. The chain has TRBV3-1 (or the pseudogene TRBV3-2) and TRBJ1-5; 7 nucleotides align to TRBD1. This CDR3 is built from 15 residues. CDR1 is LGHDT, CDR2 YNNKEL, per germline (reference sequence). The junction had 3 bases not matched to a gene; V was cut back by 3 bases and J by 1 base.

This clone occurred a few times. The chain recombines TRBV12-3 or TRBV12-4 with TRBJ1-1; no clear D gene. Trimming cost V 5 bases and J 1 base, with 2 bases left between them. The CDR3 is made up of 11 amino acids. The CDR3 region has the DNA TGTGCCAGCAGTCAGAACACTGAAGCTTTCTTT. Its translation is CASSQNTEAFF.

This chain uses TRBV15 with TRBJ2-4, with D perhaps TRBD1 (5 bases). CDR1 and CDR2 (germline): LNHNV, YYDKDF (reference sequence). This CDR3 spans 15 amino acids. V lost 1 base, J lost 5 bases, and 12 bases lay in between. In DNA, the CDR3 is TGTGCCACCAGCAGAGGACAAGGGGTTGAAAACATTCAGTACTTC. This translates into CATSRGQGVENIQYF.

The chain employs TRBV7-2 and TRBJ1-5; no clear D gene. V lost 3 bases and J lost 3, with 6 bases in between. Germline CDR1 SGHTA, CDR2 FQGNSA. CDR3 size: 13 residues. The CDR3, as DNA: TGTGCCAGCAGCTTTGTCATCAATCAGCCCCAGCATTTT. Translating it yields CASSFVINQPQHF. Using reference TRBV7-2 and TRBJ1-5 for the parts outside the CDR3, the full variable domain is GAGVSQSPSNKVTEKGKDVELRCDPISGHTALYWYRQSLGQGLEFLIYFQGNSAPDKSGLPSDRFSAERTGGSVSTLTIQRTQQEDSAVYLCASSFVINQPQHFGDGTRLSIL.

The rearrangement uses TRBV19 and TRBJ2-1; 7 bases line up with TRBD2. CDR3 length equals 15 residues. Looked up from germline, CDR1 is LNHDA and CDR2 is SQIVND (reference sequence). After removal of 5 bases from V and 4 bases from J, the junction contained 8 bases not matched to a gene. The CDR3 region has the DNA TGTGCCAGTAGTCCGCGGGGGAGCCTTTACAATGAGCAGTTCTTC. This sequence encodes CASSPRGSLYNEQFF. Together with reference TRBV19 and TRBJ2-1, the CDR3 gives the full variable domain: DGGITQSPKYLFRKEGQNVTLSCEQNLNHDAMYWYRQDPGQGLRLIYYSQIVNDFQKGDIAEGYSVSREKKESFPLTVTSAQKNPTAFYLCASSPRGSLYNEQFFGPGTRLTVL.

Written as DNA, the CDR3 is TGTGCCAGCAGTTTCGACAGATACGAGCAGTACTTC. It translates to CASSFDRYEQYF. The chain uses TRBV28 and TRBJ2-7; possible D gene TRBD1, 5 bases. The CDR3 runs to 12 residues. Germline-derived CDR1 and CDR2 are MDHEN and SYDVKM. Deletions cut 3 bases from V and 4 bases from J, with 7 bases between.

This clone was observed a handful of times. The V gene is TRBV7-9, the J gene TRBJ1-5; TRBD1 agrees at 7 bases. Looked up from germline, CDR1 is SEHNR and CDR2 is FQNEAQ (reference sequence). J lost 9 bases, V lost 4 bases, and 9 bases had no gene match. The CDR3 consists of 14 residues. The CDR3 DNA reads as TGTGCCAGCAGCTCAGACAGGGCTTATCGGCCCCAGCATTTT. This translates into CASSSDRAYRPQHF.

This chain links TRBV25-1 with TRBJ2-4, with 11 bases identical to TRBD1. This CDR3 comprises 15 residues. The V gene end was trimmed by 8 bases and the J gene end by 5 bases; junction bases not matched to a gene: 8. The germline V gene encodes CDR1 MGHDK and CDR2 SYGVNS. CDR3 nucleotide sequence: TGTGCCAGCGGCGGGACAGGGGGGGGCCAAAACATTCAGTACTTC. Encoded protein: CASGGTGGGQNIQYF.

This sequence joins TRBV5-1 and TRBJ2-7; 7 nucleotides agree with TRBD2. J gave up 3 bases and V 4 bases, and 7 bases lay outside the gene matches. Germline assignment: CDR1 SGHRS and CDR2 YFSETQ. The CDR3 is made up of 14 amino acids. CDR3 protein: CASSPGGFNYEQYF. DNA of the CDR3: TGCGCCAGCAGCCCGGGAGGATTTAACTACGAGCAGTACTTC.

The chain recombines TRBV5-1 with TRBJ2-2; no clear D gene. Germline assignment: CDR1 SGHRS and CDR2 YFSETQ. The CDR3 is 14 amino acids. V lost 2 bases and J lost 2, with 7 bases in between. The CDR3 sequence is CASSFEVNTGELFF. In nucleotides, the CDR3 is TGCGCCAGCAGCTTCGAGGTAAACACCGGGGAGCTGTTTTTT.